Sequencing of this TCR beta chain was carried out in a study of esophageal squamous cell carcinoma under preoperative chemotherapy. The time point denotes: after preoperative PTX-NDP chemotherapy. The table lists this clonotype with a few counts. One junction end does not reproduce the germline sequence, and a read error may be involved. TCRdb recomputed calls from the PCR reads with MiXCR, one row per CDR3 protein. Counted here are 9,500 to 11,000 distinct CDR3 sequences, over 55% occurring once; the ten biggest clones make up just under 30%. The CDR3 sequence is 15 residues long. Germline CDR1 SSHAT, CDR2 FNYEAQ (reference sequence).

This TCR came from a human donor with esophageal squamous cell carcinoma. The donor label of this sample is uncertain. This chain connects TRBV7-7 to TRBJ2-1; D is undetermined. This material was acquired from a patient given preoperative chemotherapy. The CDR3 region has the DNA TGTGCTAGCAGCTTATCGCCCGCCGCCTACAATGAGCAGTTCTTC. Residues: CASSLSPAAYNEQFF.